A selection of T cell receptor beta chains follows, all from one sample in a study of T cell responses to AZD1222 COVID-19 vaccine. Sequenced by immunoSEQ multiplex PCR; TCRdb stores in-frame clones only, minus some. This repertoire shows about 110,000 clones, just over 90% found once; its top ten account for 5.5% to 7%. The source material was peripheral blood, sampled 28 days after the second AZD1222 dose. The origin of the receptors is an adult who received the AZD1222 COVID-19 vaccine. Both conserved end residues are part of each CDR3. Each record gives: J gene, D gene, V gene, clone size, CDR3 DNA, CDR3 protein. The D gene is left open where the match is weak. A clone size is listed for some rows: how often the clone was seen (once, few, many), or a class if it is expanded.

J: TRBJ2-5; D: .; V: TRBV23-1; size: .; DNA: TGCGCCAGCAGTCACTCCTCGACAGGTCTGGAGGAGACCCAGTACTTC; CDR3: CASSHSSTGLEETQYF
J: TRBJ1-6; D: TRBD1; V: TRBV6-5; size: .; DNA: TGTGCCAGCAGTTTAGGGGGCCTCTATAATTCACCCCTCCACTTT; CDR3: CASSLGGLYNSPLHF
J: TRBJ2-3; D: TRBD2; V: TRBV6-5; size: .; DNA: TGTGCCAGCAGTTACTCGGGGAGGGCAGATACGCAGTATTTT; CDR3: CASSYSGRADTQYF
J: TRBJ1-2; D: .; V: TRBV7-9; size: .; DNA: TGTGCCAGCAGCTTATTGTACAGGCTAGACTATGGCTACACCTTC; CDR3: CASSLLYRLDYGYTF
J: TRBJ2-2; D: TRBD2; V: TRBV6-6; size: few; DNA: TGTGCCAGCAGTCCCAACCACTATTCTAGCGGGTATAGGGACACCGGGGAGCTGTTTTTT; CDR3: CASSPNHYSSGYRDTGELFF
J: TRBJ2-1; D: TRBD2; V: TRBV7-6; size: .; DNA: TGTGCCAGCAGCTTAGCATTAAGCGGGGGGGCCATTGATGAGCAGTTCTTC; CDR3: CASSLALSGGAIDEQFF
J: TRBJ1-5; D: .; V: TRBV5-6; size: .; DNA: TGTGCCAGCAGCCCACGACACGAGGTTCAGCCCCAGCATTTT; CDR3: CASSPRHEVQPQHF
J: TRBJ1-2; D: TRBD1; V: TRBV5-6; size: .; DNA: TGTGCCAGCAGCTTTAACAGGGGGCTAAGGAATGGCTACACCTTC; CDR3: CASSFNRGLRNGYTF
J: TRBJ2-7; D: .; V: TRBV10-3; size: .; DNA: TGTGCCATCAGCCCCAGTTCCTACGAGCAGTACTTC; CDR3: CAISPSSYEQYF
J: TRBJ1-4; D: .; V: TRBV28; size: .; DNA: TGTGCCAGCAGTAGGGTCGTCAATGAAAAACTGTTTTTT; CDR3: CASSRVVNEKLFF
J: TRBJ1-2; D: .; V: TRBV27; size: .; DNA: TGTGCCAGCAGTTTACGGGACCCCGCGAGTTATGGCTACACCTTC; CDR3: CASSLRDPASYGYTF
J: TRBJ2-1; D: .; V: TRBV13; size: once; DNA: TGTGCCAGCAGCTTAGGCCAGGGCAGGGGAAATGAGCAGTTCTTC; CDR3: CASSLGQGRGNEQFF
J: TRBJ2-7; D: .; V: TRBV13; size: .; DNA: TGTGCCAGCAGCCTAAGAGGGGGCGAGCAGTACTTC; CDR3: CASSLRGGEQYF
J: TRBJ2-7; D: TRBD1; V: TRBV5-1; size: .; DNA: TGCGCCAGCAGCTTACCGGGACAGGGTTCCGAGCAGTACTTC; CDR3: CASSLPGQGSEQYF
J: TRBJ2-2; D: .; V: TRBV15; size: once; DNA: TGTGCCACCAGCGGGCGGCTCCAGAACACCGGGGAGCTGTTTTTT; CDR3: CATSGRLQNTGELFF
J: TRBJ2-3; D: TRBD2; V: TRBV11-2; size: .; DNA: TGTGCCAGCAGCTTACGGCTAGCGGGAGACGGCACAGATACGCAGTATTTT; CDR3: CASSLRLAGDGTDTQYF
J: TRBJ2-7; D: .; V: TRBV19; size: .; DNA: TGTGCCAGTAGTACCGGGGGCGAGCAGTACTTC; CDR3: CASSTGGEQYF
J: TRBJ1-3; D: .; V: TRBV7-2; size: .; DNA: TGTGCCAGCAGCTTAAATACGCCGAGCTCTGGAAACACCATATATTTT; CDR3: CASSLNTPSSGNTIYF
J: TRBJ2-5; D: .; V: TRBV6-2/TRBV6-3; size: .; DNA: TGTGCCAGCAGTTACCGGGGCTCTGCAAGTAGAGTGAAGACCCAGTACTTC; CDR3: CASSYRGSASRVKTQYF
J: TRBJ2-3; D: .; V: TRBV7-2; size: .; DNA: TGTGCCAGCAGCTTCACTGGACTCACAGATACGCAGTATTTT; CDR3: CASSFTGLTDTQYF
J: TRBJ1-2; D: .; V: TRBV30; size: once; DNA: TGTGCCTCCACGGACCGGTTATCTGTTGGCTACACCTTC; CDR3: CASTDRLSVGYTF
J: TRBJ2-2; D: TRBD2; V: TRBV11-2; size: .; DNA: TGTGCCAGCAGCTTTAGCGGGGGGCCAACCGGGGAGCTGTTTTTT; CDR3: CASSFSGGPTGELFF
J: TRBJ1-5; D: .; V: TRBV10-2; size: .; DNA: TGCGCCAGCAGTGAAGGAACGGGCAATCAGCCCCAGCATTTT; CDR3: CASSEGTGNQPQHF
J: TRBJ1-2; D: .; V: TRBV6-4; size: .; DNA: TGTGCCAGCAGTGACTCGGGGGGTGTCTATGGCTACACCTTC; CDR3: CASSDSGGVYGYTF
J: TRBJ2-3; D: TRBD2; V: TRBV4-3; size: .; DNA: TGCGCCAGCAGCCAAAGCGGGAGGGCCCGCACAGATACGCAGTATTTT; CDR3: CASSQSGRARTDTQYF
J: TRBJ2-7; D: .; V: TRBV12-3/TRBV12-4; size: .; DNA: TGTGCCAGCAGTTTGAGGGGGGAGCAGTACTTC; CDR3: CASSLRGEQYF
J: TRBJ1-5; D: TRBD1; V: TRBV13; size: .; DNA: TGTGCCAGCAGCCAGGGGGGGAAGAGCAATCAGCCCCAGCATTTT; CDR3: CASSQGGKSNQPQHF
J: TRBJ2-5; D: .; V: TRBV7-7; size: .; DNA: TGTGCTAGCAGCCCCCGCGGTGATCAAGAGACCCAGTACTTC; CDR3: CASSPRGDQETQYF
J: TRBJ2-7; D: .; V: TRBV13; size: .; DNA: TGTGCCAGCAGCCAGCACAGCGACGAGCAGTACTTC; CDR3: CASSQHSDEQYF
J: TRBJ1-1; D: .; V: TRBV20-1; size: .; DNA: TGCAGTGCTAGTCCTGAGGCTAACACTGAAGCTTTCTTT; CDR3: CSASPEANTEAFF
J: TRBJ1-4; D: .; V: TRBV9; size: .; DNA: TGTGCCAGCAGGGGTGGAAACAATGAAAAACTGTTTTTT; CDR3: CASRGGNNEKLFF
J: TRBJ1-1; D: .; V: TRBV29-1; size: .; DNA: TGCAGCGTTGTTCTCTCACTAAACACTGAAGCTTTCTTT; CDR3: CSVVLSLNTEAFF
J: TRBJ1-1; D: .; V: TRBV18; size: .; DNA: TGTGCCAGCTCACCTATGCTAGAGGGATTGAGAAACACTGAAGCTTTCTTT; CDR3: CASSPMLEGLRNTEAFF
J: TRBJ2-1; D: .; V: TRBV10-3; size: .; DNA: TGTGCCATCAGTGAAAGCGGGTGGGACAATGAGCAGTTCTTC; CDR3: CAISESGWDNEQFF
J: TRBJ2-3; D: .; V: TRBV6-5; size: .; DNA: TGTGCCAGCAGTTACTCGGGGGCCAGGACAGATACGCAGTATTTT; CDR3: CASSYSGARTDTQYF
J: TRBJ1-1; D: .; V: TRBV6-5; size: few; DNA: TGTGCCACCTCCAACGGGGGTTATTCGAACACTGAAGCTTTCTTT; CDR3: CATSNGGYSNTEAFF
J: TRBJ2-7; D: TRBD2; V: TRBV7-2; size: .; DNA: TGTGCCAGCAGCCTTAGCGGGCTACAACCCGAGCAGTACTTC; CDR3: CASSLSGLQPEQYF
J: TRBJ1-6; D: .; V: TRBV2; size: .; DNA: TGTGCCAGCAATGGCCGGGCGGGGTCTTTTCTCCCTTCACCCCTCCACTTT; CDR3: CASNGRAGSFLPSPLHF
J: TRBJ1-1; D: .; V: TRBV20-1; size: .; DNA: TGCAGTGCTAGTCGGGGGGCCGTGGCTGAAGCTTTCTTT; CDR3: CSASRGAVAEAFF
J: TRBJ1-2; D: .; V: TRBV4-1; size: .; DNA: TGCGCCAGCAGCCAAGGTAACTATGGCTACACCTTC; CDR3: CASSQGNYGYTF
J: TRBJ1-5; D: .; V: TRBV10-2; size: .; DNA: TGCGCCAGCAGTGAGAGCAATCAGCCCCAGCATTTT; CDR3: CASSESNQPQHF
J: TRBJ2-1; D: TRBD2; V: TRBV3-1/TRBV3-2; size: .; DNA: TGTGCCAGCAGCCAAGGGCTGGGCAGCGGGGGGAACAATGAGCAGTTCTTC; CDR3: CASSQGLGSGGNNEQFF
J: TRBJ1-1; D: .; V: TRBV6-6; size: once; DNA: TGTGCCAGCAGTTCGCTGGATACAGCCCAGGGTCCTGAAGCTTTCTTT; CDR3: CASSSLDTAQGPEAFF
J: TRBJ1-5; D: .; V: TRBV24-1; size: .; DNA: TGTGCCACCAGTCGGGGTGTACAGCCCCAGCATTTT; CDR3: CATSRGVQPQHF
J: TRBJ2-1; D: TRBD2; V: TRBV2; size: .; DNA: TGTGCCAGCTCCCTAGGGGGACTAGCGGGCATTAGCGTATACAATGAGCAGTTCTTC; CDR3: CASSLGGLAGISVYNEQFF
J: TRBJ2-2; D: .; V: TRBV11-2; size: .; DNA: TGTGCCAGCAGCCAGGCTACTGCGAACACCGGGGAGCTGTTTTTT; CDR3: CASSQATANTGELFF
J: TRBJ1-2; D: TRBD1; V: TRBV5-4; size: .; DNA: TGTGCCAGCAGCATGACAGGGCAAGGTGGCTACACCTTC; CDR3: CASSMTGQGGYTF
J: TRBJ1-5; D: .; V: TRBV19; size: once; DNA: TGTGCCAGTGGTCCGAATAGCAATCAGCCCCAGCATTTT; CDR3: CASGPNSNQPQHF
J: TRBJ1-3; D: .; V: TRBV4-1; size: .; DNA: TGCGCCAGCAGAGGGGACGGATTCTTCTCTGGAAACACCATATATTTT; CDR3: CASRGDGFFSGNTIYF
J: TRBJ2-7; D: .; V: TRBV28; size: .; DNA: TGTGCCAGCAGTTCGCCCTCTAACTCCTACGAGCAGTACTTC; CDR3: CASSSPSNSYEQYF
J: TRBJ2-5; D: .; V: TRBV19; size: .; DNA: TGTGCCAGTAGTATTGTGTCCCAAGAGACCCAGTACTTC; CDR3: CASSIVSQETQYF
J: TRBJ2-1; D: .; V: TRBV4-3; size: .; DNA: TGCGCCAGCAGCCAAGATCTAGCCTACAATGAGCAGTTCTTC; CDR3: CASSQDLAYNEQFF
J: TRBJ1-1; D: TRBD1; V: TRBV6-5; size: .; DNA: TGTGCCAGCAGTACAGGGGGGACAGGGAACACTGAAGCTTTCTTT; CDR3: CASSTGGTGNTEAFF
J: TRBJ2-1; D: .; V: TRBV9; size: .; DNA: TGTGCCAGCAGCGTAGTGGGCGCTAGCTCCTACAATGAGCAGTTCTTC; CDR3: CASSVVGASSYNEQFF
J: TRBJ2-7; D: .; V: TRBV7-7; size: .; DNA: TGTGCCAGCAGCTTAGATTGGGACTACGAGCAGTACTTC; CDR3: CASSLDWDYEQYF
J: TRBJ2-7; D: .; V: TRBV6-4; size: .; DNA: TGTGCCAGCAGAACACGCTCCTACGAGCAGTACTTC; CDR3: CASRTRSYEQYF
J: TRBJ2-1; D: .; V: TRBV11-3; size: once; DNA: TGTGCCAGCAAACAGGGGGGGTTCTTCTGTGAGCAGTTCTTC; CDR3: CASKQGGFFCEQFF
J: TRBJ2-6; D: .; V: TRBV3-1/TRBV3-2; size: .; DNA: TGTGCCAGCAGCGCCAGTTACTCTGGGGCCAACGTCCTGACTTTC; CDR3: CASSASYSGANVLTF